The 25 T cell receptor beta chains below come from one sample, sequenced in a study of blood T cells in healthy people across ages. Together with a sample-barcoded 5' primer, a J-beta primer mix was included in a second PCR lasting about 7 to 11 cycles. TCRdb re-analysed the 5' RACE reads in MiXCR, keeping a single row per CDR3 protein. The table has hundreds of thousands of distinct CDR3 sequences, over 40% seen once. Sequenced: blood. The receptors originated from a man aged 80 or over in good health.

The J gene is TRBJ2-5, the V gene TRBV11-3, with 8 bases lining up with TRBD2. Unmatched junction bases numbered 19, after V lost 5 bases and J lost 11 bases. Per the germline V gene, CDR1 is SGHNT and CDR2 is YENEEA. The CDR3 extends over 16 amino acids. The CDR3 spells CASSPPGLAGLNEQYF. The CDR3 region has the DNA TGTGCCAGCAGCCCCCCAGGCCTAGCGGGTTTGAATGAGCAGTACTTC.

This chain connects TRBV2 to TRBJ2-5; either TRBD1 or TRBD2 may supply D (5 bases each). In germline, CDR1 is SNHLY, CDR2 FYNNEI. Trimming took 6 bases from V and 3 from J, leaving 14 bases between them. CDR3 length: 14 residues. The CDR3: CASSHGAHKETQYF. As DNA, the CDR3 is TGTGCCAGCAGCCACGGGGCTCACAAAGAGACCCAGTACTTC.

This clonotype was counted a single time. The CDR3 protein is CASSTRLAGEGEQFF. For the CDR3, the DNA is TGTGCCAGTAGCACCCGACTAGCGGGGGAGGGTGAGCAGTTCTTC. The chain employs TRBV3-1 and TRBJ2-1; TRBD2 agrees at 12 bases. Germline assignment: CDR1 LGHDT and CDR2 YNNKEL (reference sequence). The CDR3 extends over 15 amino acids. After removal of 9 bases from V and 9 bases from J, the junction contained 12 bases not matched to a gene.

This chain's CDR3 is CASSLTGLATEQFF. CDR3 in DNA: TGTGCCAGCAGCTTAACGGGACTAGCCACCGAGCAGTTCTTC. The chain is built from TRBV7-9 and TRBJ2-1; 9 nucleotides agree with TRBD2. Germline loops: CDR1 SEHNR, CDR2 FQNEAQ (reference sequence). The length of the CDR3 is 14 residues. Trimming removed 2 bases from V and 10 bases from J; junction bases left unmatched: 6.

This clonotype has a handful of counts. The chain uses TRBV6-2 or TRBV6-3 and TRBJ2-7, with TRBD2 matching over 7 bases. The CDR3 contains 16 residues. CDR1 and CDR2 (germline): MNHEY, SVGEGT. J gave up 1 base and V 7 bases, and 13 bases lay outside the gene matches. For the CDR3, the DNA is TGTGCCAGCACCGCAACTACGCGGGGGAGGTCCTACGAGCAGTACTTC. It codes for CASTATTRGRSYEQYF.

The CDR3 region is CAGNEQFF. CDR3 sequence (DNA): TGTGCTGGCAATGAGCAGTTCTTC. The chain couples TRBV7-9 to TRBJ2-1; D not certain. CDR1 SEHNR and CDR2 FQNEAQ come from the germline V gene (reference sequence). This CDR3 comprises 8 residues.

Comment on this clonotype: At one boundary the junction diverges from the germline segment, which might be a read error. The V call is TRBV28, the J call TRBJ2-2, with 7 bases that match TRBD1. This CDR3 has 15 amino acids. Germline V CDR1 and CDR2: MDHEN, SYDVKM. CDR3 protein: CASRQDRMNIGELFF. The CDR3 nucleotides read TGTGCCAGCAGACAGGACAGGATGAACATCGGGGAGCTGTTTTTT.

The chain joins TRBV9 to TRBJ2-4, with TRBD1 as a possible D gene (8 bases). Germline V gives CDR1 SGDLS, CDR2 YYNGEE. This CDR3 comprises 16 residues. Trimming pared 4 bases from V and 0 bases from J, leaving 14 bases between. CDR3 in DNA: TGTGCCAGCAGCCAAAACAGGGGGGGAGCCAAAAACATTCAGTACTTC. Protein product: CASSQNRGGAKNIQYF.

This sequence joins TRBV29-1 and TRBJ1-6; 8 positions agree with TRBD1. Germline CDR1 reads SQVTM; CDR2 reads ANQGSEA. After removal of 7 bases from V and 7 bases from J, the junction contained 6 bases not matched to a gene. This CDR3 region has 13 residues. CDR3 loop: CSATTGGNSPLHF. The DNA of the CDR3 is TGCAGCGCTACAACAGGGGGGAATTCACCCCTCCACTTT.

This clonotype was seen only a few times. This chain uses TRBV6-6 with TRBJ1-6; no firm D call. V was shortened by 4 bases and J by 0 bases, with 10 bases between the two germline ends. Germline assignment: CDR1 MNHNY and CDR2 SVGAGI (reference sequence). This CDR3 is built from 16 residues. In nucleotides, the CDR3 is TGTGCCAGCAGTTGGCAGACGAGCTCCTATAATTCACCCCTCCACTTT. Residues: CASSWQTSSYNSPLHF.

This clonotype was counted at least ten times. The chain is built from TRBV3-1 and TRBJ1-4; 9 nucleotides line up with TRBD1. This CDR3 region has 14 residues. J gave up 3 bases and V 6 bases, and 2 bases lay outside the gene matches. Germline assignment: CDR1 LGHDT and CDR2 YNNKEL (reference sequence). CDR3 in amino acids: CASRDRGSNEKLFF. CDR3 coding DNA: TGTGCCAGCAGAGACAGGGGGTCTAATGAAAAACTGTTTTTT. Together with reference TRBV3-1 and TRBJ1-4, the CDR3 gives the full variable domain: DTAVSQTPKYLVTQMGNDKSIKCEQNLGHDTMYWYKQDSKKFLKIMFSYNNKELIINETVPNRFSPKSPDKAHLNLHINSLELGDSAVYFCASRDRGSNEKLFFGSGTQLSVL.

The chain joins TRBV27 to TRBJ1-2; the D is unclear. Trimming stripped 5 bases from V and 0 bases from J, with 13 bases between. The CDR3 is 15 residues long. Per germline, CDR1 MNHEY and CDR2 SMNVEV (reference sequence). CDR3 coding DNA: TGTGCCAGCAGTCTAATAGGACCCGCTAACTATGGCTACACCTTC. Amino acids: CASSLIGPANYGYTF.

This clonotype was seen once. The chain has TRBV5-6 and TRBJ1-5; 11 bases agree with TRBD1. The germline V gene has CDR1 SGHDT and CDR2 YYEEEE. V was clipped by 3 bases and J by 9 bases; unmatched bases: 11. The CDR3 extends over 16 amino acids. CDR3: CASSSDRGRGHRPQHF. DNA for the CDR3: TGTGCCAGCAGCTCGGACAGGGGGCGGGGGCATCGGCCCCAGCATTTT.

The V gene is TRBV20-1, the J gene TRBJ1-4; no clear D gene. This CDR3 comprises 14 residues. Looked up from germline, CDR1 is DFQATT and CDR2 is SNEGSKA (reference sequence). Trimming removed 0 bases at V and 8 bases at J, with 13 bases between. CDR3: CSARDYLKWEKLFF. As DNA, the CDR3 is TGCAGTGCTAGAGATTACCTAAAGTGGGAAAAACTGTTTTTT.

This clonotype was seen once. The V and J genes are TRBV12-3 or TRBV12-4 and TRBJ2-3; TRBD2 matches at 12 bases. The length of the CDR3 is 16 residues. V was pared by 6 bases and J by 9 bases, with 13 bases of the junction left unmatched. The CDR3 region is CASSTELAGGGDTQYF. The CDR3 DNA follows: TGTGCCAGCAGCACTGAACTAGCGGGGGGCGGTGACACGCAGTATTTT.

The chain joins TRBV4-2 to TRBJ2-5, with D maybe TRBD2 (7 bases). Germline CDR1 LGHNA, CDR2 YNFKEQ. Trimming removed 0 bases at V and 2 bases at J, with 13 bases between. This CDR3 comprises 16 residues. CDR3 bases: TGTGCCAGCAGCCAAGATTGGGGGGGGCGGCAAGAGACCCAGTACTTC. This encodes CASSQDWGGRQETQYF.

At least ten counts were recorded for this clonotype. The CDR3 DNA sequence: TGTGCCAGCGCCCCAGCGGGAGTCTACGAGCAGTACTTC. This encodes CASAPAGVYEQYF. The rearrangement uses TRBV6-2 or TRBV6-3 and TRBJ2-7, with 8 bases matching TRBD2. V shed 8 bases, J shed 3 bases, and the junction held 6 bases outside the gene matches. CDR1 MNHEY and CDR2 SVGEGT come from the germline V gene. The CDR3 spans 13 residues.

The CDR3 here is CATEGGGGPTQYF. Here the CDR3 DNA reads TGTGCCACCGAAGGGGGTGGGGGACCAACGCAGTATTTT. The chain couples TRBV15 to TRBJ2-3; maybe TRBD1 (6 bases). Germline loops: CDR1 LNHNV, CDR2 YYDKDF (reference sequence). V gave up 8 bases and J gave up 9 bases, with 18 bases separating them. The length of the CDR3 is 13 residues.

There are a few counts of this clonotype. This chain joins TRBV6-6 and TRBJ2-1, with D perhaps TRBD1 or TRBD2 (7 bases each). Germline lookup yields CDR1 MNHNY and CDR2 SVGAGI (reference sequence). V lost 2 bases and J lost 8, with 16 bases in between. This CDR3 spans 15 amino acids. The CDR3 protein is CASSYGAGGRDEQFF. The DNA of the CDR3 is TGTGCCAGCAGTTACGGGGCAGGGGGGAGGGATGAGCAGTTCTTC.

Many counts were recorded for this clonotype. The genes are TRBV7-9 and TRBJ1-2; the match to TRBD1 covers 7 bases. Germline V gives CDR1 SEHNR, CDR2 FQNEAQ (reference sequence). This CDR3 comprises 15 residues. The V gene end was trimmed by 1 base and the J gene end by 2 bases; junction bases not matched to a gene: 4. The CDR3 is CASSLVSTGNYGYTF. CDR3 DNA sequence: TGTGCCAGCAGCTTAGTGTCGACAGGGAACTATGGCTACACCTTC.

CDR3 sequence reads: CSVGQLSSGANVLTF. Here the CDR3 DNA reads TGCAGCGTTGGACAGCTAAGCTCTGGGGCCAACGTCCTGACTTTC. V gene TRBV29-1 combines with J gene TRBJ2-6, with a possible D match to TRBD1 (5 bases). The CDR3 runs to 15 residues. With 4 bases removed from V and 0 bases from J, the gap between germline ends came to 10 bases. The germline V gene encodes CDR1 SQVTM and CDR2 ANQGSEA.

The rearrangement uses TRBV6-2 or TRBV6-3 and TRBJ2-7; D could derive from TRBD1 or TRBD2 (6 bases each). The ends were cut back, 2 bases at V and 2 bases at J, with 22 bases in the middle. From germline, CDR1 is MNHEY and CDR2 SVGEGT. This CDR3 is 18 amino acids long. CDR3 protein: CASSYPISAGHDAYEQYF. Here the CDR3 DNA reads TGTGCCAGCAGTTACCCCATCAGTGCGGGACACGACGCCTACGAGCAGTACTTC.

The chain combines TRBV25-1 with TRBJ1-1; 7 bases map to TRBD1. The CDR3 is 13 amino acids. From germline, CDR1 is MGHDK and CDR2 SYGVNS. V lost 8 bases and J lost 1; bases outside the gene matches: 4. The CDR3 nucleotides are TGTGCCAGCGGAACAGGGGCGAACACTGAAGCTTTCTTT. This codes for CASGTGANTEAFF. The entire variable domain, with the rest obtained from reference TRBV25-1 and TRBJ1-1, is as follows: EADIYQTPRYLVIGTGKKITLECSQTMGHDKMYWYQQDPGMELHLIHYSYGVNSTEKGDLSSESTVSRIRTEHFPLTLESARPSHTSQYLCASGTGANTEAFFGQGTRLTVV.

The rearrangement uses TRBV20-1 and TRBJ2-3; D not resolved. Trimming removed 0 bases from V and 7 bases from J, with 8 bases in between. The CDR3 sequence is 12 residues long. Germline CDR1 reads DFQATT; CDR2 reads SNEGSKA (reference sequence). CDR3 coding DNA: TGCAGTGCTAGAGAAGGACCGAATACGCAGTATTTT. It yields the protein CSAREGPNTQYF.

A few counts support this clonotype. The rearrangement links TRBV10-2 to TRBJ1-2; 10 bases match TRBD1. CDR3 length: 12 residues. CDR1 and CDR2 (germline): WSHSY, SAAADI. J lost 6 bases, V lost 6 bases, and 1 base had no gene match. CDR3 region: CASRTGGNGYTF. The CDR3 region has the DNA TGCGCCAGCAGGACAGGGGGCAATGGCTACACCTTC.